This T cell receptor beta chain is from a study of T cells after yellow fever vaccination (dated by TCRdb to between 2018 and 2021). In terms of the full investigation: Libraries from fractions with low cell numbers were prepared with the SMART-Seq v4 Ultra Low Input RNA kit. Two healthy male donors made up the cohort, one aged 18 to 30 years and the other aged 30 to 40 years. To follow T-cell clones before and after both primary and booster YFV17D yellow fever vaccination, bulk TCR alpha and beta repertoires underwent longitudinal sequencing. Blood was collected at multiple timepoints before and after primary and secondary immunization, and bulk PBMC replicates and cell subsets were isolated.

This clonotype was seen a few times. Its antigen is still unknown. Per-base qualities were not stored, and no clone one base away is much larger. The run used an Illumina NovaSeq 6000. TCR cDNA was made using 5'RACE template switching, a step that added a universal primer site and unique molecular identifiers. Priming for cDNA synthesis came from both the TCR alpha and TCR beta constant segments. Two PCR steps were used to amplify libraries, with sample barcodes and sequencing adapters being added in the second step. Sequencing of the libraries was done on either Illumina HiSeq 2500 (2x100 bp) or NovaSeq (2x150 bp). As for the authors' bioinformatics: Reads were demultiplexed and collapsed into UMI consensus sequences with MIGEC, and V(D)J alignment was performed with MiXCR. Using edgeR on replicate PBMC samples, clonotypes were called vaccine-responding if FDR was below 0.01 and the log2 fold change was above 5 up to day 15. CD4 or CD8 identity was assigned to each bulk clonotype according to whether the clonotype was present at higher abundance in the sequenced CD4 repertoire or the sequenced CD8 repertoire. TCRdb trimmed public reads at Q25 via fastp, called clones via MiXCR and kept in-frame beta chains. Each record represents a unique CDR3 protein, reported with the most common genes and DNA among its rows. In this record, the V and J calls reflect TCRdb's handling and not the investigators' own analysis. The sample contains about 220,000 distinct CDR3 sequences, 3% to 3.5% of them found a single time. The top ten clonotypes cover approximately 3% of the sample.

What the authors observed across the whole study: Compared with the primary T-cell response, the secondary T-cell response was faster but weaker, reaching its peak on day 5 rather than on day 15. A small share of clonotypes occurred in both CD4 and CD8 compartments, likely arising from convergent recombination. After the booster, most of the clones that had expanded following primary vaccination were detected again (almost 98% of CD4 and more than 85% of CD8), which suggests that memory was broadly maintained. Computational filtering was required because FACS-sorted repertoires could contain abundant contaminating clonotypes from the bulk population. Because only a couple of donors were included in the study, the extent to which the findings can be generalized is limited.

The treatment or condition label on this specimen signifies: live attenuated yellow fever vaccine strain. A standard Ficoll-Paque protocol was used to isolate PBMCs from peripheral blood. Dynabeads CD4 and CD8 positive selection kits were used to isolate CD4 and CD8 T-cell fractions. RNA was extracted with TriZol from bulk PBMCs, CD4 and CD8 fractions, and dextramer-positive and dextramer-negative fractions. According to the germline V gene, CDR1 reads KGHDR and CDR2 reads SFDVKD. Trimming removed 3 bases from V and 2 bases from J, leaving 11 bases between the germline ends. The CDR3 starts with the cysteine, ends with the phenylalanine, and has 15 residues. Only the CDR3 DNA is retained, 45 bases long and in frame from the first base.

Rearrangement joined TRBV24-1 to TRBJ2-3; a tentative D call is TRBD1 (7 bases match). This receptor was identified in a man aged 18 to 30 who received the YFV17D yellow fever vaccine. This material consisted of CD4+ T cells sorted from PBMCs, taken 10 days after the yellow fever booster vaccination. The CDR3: CATSDPGGTTDTQYF. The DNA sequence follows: TGTGCCACCAGTGATCCAGGGGGGACCACAGATACGCAGTATTTT.